This TCR beta chain is from a study of OX40 agonist ivuxolimab in advanced cancers. Across the study: Mean age approximately 66 years, range 23 to 79; 82.7% male. Among those treated, three patients had partial responses, one with hepatocellular carcinoma and two with cutaneous melanoma.

Trimming removed 1 base from V and 6 bases from J, with 7 bases in between. The CDR3 extends over 13 amino acids. Germline CDR1 is LNHDA and CDR2 is SQIVND (reference sequence). This clone was seen just once. Its antigen is undetermined. The data were produced by immunoSEQ multiplex PCR, yet TCRdb's version contains in-frame clones alone and is incomplete. Among about 79,000 clones, around 93% were seen once, and the ten largest hold 0.53%. Study-wide results and limits: Within 6 weeks, CD4+ and CD8+ blood T cells expanded clonally at 0.1 to 3.0 mg/kg.

The chain links TRBV19 to TRBJ1-5; D is possibly TRBD1 (5 bases). Specimen: CD4+ or CD8+ T cells sorted from blood, collected in a trial of the OX40 agonist ivuxolimab. The TCR was taken from an adult with an advanced solid tumor such as melanoma, head and neck, liver or kidney cancer. CDR3 loop: CASSIGQLQPQHF. CDR3 nucleotides: TGTGCCAGTAGTATAGGACAGCTTCAGCCCCAGCATTTT.